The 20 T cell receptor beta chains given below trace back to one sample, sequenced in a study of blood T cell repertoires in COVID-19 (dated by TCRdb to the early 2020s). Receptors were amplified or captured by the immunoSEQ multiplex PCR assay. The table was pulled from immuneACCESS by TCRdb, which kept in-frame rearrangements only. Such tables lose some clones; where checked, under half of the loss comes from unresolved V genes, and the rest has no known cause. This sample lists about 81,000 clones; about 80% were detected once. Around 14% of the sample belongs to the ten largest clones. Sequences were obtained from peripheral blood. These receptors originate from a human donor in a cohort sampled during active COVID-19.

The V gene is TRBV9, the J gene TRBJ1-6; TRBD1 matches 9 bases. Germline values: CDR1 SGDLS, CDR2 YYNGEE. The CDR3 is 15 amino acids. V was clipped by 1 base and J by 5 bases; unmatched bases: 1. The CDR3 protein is CASSVRTGDNSPLHF. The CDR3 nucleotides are TGTGCCAGCAGCGTAAGGACAGGGGATAATTCACCCCTCCACTTT.

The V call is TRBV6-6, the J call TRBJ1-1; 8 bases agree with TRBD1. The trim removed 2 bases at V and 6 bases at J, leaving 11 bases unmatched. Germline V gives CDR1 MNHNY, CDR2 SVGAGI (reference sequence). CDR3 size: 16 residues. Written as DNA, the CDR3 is TGTGCCAGCAGTTACGATCCAAAGGACAGGGTCCCTGAAGCTTTCTTT. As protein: CASSYDPKDRVPEAFF.

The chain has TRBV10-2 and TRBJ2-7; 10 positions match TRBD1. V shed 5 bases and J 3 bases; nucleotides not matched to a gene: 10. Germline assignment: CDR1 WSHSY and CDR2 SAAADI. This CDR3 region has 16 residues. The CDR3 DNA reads TGCGCCAGCAGTTTTTCTCGACAGGGGGCCGGCTACGAGCAGTACTTC. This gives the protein CASSFSRQGAGYEQYF.

Here the CDR3 DNA reads TGTGCCAGTAGCTCAATCAGGGACTCTTATGGCTACACCTTC. Its translation: CASSSIRDSYGYTF. This rearrangement joins TRBV19 to TRBJ1-2, with D tentatively TRBD1 (5 bases). The germline gives CDR1 LNHDA, CDR2 SQIVND (reference sequence). Trimming left V 6 bases short and J 5 bases short, with 16 bases between. CDR3 length equals 14 residues.

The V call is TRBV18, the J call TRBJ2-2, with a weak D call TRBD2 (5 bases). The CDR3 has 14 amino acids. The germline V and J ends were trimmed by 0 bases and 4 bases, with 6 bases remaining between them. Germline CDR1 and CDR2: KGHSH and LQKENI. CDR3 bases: TGTGCCAGCTCACCACCAGGGAGCACCGGGGAGCTGTTTTTT. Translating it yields CASSPPGSTGELFF. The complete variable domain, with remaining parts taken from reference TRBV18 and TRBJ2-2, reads NAGVMQNPRHLVRRRGQEARLRCSPMKGHSHVYWYRQLPEEGLKFMVYLQKENIIDESGMPKERFSAEFPKEGPSILRIQQVVRGDSAAYFCASSPPGSTGELFFGEGSRLTVL.

The CDR3 DNA sequence: TGTGCCAGCAGCTTGGTGGCAGGGTCAGGTCAGCCCCAGCATTTT. It codes for CASSLVAGSGQPQHF. The rearrangement joins TRBV5-8 to TRBJ1-5; D possibly corresponds to TRBD1 (5 bases). This CDR3 has 15 residues. Germline loops: CDR1 SGHTS, CDR2 YDEGEE. V shed 0 bases and J shed 6 bases, with 13 bases lying between them.

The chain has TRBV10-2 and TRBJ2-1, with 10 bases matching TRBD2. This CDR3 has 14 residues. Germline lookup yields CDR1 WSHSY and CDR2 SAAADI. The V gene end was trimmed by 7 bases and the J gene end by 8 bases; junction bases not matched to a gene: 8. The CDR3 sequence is CASKGSGGVYEQFF. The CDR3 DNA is TGCGCCAGCAAGGGCAGCGGGGGGGTCTATGAGCAGTTCTTC.

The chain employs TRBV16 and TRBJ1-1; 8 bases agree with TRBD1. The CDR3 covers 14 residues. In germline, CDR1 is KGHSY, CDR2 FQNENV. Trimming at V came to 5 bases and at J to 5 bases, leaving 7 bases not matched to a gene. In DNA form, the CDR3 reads TGTGCCAGCAGCTCCCACCAGGGGGCGACTGAAGCTTTCTTT. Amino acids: CASSSHQGATEAFF.

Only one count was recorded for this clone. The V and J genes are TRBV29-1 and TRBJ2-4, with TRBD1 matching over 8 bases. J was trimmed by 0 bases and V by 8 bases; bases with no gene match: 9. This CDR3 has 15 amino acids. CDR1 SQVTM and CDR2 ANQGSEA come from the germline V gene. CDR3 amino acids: CSPRTGSLAKNIQYF. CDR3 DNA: TGCAGCCCCCGGACAGGGTCGTTAGCCAAAAACATTCAGTACTTC.

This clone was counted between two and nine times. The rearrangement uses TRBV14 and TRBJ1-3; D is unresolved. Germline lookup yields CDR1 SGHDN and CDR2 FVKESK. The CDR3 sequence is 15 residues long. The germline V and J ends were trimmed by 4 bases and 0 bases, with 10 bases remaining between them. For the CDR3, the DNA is TGTGCCAGCAGCCCTCCGACAAACTCTGGAAACACCATATATTTT. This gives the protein CASSPPTNSGNTIYF.

CDR3 DNA sequence: TGCAGCGTTAGTCGAGGACAGAGCTACGAGCAGTACTTC. This codes for CSVSRGQSYEQYF. The chain joins TRBV29-1 to TRBJ2-7, with D perhaps matching TRBD1 (6 bases). The CDR3 is made up of 13 amino acids. Trimming left V 5 bases short and J 3 bases short, with 14 bases between. The germline V gene encodes CDR1 SQVTM and CDR2 ANQGSEA.

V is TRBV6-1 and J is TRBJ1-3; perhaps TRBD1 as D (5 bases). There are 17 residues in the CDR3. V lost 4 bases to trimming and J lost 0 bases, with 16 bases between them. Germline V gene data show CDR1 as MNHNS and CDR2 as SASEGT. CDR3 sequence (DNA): TGTGCCAGCAGTGGGAGCAGGGCAGGGCTCTCTGGAAACACCATATATTTT. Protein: CASSGSRAGLSGNTIYF.

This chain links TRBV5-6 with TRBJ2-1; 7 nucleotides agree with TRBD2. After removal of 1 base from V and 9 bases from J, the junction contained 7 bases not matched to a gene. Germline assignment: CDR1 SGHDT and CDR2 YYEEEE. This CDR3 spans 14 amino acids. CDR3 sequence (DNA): TGTGCCAGCAGCTTGTGGGGAGGGCTTGGTGAGCAGTTCTTC. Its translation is CASSLWGGLGEQFF.

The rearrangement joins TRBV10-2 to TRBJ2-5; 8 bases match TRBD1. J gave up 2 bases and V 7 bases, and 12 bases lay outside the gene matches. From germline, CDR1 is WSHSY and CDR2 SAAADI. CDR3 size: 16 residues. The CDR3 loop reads CASNGPGTGLQETQYF. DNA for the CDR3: TGCGCCAGCAACGGGCCCGGGACAGGACTTCAAGAGACCCAGTACTTC.

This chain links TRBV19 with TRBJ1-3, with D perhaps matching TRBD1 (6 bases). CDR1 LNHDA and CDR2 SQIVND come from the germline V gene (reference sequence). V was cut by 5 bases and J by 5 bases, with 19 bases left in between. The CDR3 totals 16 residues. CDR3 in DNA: TGTGCCAGTAGTGCAGGGGATCTCGGTGTACGAAACACCATATATTTT. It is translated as CASSAGDLGVRNTIYF.

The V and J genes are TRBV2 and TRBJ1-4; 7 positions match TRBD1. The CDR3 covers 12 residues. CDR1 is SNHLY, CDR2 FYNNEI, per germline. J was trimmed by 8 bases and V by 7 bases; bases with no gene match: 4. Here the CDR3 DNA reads TGTGCCAGCACAGACAGGGCAGAAAAACTGTTTTTT. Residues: CASTDRAEKLFF.

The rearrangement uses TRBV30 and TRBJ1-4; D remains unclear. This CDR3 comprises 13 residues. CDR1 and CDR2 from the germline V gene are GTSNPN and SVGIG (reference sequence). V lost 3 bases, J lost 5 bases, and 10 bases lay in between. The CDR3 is CAWRSSGNEKLFF. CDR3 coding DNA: TGTGCCTGGAGGAGCAGCGGAAATGAAAAACTGTTTTTT.

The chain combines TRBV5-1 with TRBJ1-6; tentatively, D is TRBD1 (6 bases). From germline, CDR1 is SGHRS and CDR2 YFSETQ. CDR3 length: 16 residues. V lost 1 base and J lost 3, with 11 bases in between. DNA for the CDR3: TGCGCCAGCAGCTTGAGGGGGGGCGGCTATAATTCACCCCTCCACTTT. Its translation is CASSLRGGGYNSPLHF.

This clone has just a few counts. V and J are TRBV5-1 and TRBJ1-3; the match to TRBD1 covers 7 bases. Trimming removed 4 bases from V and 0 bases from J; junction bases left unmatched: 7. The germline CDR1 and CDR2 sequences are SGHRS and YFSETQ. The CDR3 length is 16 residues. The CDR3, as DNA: TGCGCCAGCAGCACCTGGACAGGAGGCTCTGGAAACACCATATATTTT. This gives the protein CASSTWTGGSGNTIYF.

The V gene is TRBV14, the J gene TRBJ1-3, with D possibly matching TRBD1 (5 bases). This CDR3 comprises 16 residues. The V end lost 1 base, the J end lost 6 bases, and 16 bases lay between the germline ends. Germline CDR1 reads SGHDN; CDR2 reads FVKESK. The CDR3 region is CASSQGQGLAANTIYF. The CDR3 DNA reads TGTGCCAGCAGCCAAGGTCAGGGTTTGGCGGCAAACACCATATATTTT.